Below, 21 T cell receptor beta chains from the same sample are listed, as sequenced in a study of CD8 T cells in ankylosing spondylitis. General study results and limits: Apparently characteristic of ankylosing spondylitis blood was a TCR beta motif (roughly eight highly homologous variants).

The antigens of these receptors remain unknown. TCRdb recomputed calls from the 5' RACE reads with MiXCR, one row per CDR3 protein. This repertoire shows 750,000 to 850,000 distinct CDR3 sequences, approximately 10% found once; its top ten account for less than 0.65%. The specimen sequenced was blood, either unsorted or a sorted T cell fraction (not recorded which). Source of these receptors: a male donor with ankylosing spondylitis.

Notes on this clonotype: This clone may be a read error of a much larger clone one base away. V gene TRBV4-2 combines with J gene TRBJ1-1; no definite D call. CDR1 and CDR2 (germline): LGHNA, YNFKEQ. The CDR3 consists of 15 residues. V was cut by 0 bases and J by 3 bases, with 11 bases left in between. The CDR3 nucleotides read TGTGCCAGCAGCCAAGAGGCCTGTATAGACACTGAAGCTTTCTTT. Translation: CASSQEACIDTEAFF.

The sample holds a few counts of this clonotype. The chain has TRBV7-2 and TRBJ1-3; D uncertain. Germline V CDR1 and CDR2: SGHTA, FQGNSA. V was clipped by 5 bases and J by 0 bases, with 14 bases between them. CDR3 length: 16 residues. CDR3 residues: CASSLRILSSGNTIYF. In DNA form, the CDR3 reads TGTGCCAGCAGCCTCCGGATCCTGAGCTCTGGAAACACCATATATTTT.

This clonotype was counted between two and nine times. The genes are TRBV9 and TRBJ2-7; 7 bases map to TRBD2. The CDR3 spans 15 residues. In germline, CDR1 is SGDLS, CDR2 YYNGEE. Losses at the gene ends were 1 base for V and 2 bases for J; bases not matched to a gene: 6. The CDR3 here is CASSVRAGLTYEQYF. The DNA for the CDR3 is TGTGCCAGCAGCGTAAGAGCGGGACTTACCTACGAGCAGTACTTC.

This clonotype has just a few counts. The genes are TRBV6-5 and TRBJ1-4, with D possibly matching TRBD1 (6 bases). V was clipped by 4 bases and J by 13 bases, with 19 bases between them. CDR3 length equals 14 residues. CDR1 MNHEY and CDR2 SVGAGI come from the germline V gene. CDR3 nucleotide sequence: TGTGCCAGCAGTTCCCTAGGGGGACTTCACATACTGTTTTTT. Its protein is CASSSLGGLHILFF.

This chain joins TRBV7-2 and TRBJ2-3; D gene unclear. The CDR3 sequence is 14 residues long. The germline gives CDR1 SGHTA, CDR2 FQGNSA. The V gene lost 2 bases and the J gene lost 4 bases, with 10 bases spanning the gap. Here the CDR3 reads CASSLTSWSDTQYF. CDR3 DNA: TGTGCCAGCAGCTTAACAAGTTGGTCAGATACGCAGTATTTT.

The chain uses TRBV4-2 and TRBJ1-1; D perhaps matches TRBD1 (5 bases). Trimming removed 4 bases from V and 1 base from J, with 19 bases in between. Germline CDR1 and CDR2: LGHNA and YNFKEQ. The CDR3 contains 17 residues. The CDR3 DNA is TGTGCCAGCAGCCCCGAGGCGTTCTCGGGGCGGAACACTGAAGCTTTCTTT. Residues: CASSPEAFSGRNTEAFF.

This clonotype showed up many times. The rearrangement joins TRBV9 to TRBJ2-5; TRBD2 matches 11 bases. Germline V lookup: CDR1 SGDLS, CDR2 YYNGEE. The CDR3 has 15 amino acids. Losses at the gene ends were 2 bases for V and 4 bases for J; bases not matched to a gene: 4. This CDR3 is CASSVSGRVSETQYF. The DNA of the CDR3 is TGTGCCAGCAGCGTTAGCGGGAGGGTCTCAGAGACCCAGTACTTC.

The CDR3 region is CASSLWQGNTGELFF. In DNA, the CDR3 is TGCGCCAGCAGCTTGTGGCAGGGGAACACCGGGGAGCTGTTTTTT. The genes are TRBV5-1 and TRBJ2-2; weak D call: TRBD1 (5 bases). Germline V lookup: CDR1 SGHRS, CDR2 YFSETQ. This CDR3 has 15 residues. V lost 1 base and J lost 1, with 8 bases in between.

This sequence joins TRBV20-1 and TRBJ1-2, with D hard to call. CDR1 is DFQATT, CDR2 SNEGSKA, per germline (reference sequence). CDR3 length equals 10 residues. The germline V and J ends were trimmed by 7 bases and 1 base, with 4 bases remaining between them. Here the CDR3 DNA reads TGCAGTGTGGTTAACTATGGCTACACCTTC. Its protein is CSVVNYGYTF.

This clonotype appeared a few times. The rearrangement joins TRBV7-3 to TRBJ2-2; tentatively, D is TRBD1 (6 bases). This CDR3 has 14 amino acids. The germline CDR1 and CDR2 sequences are SGHTA and FQGTGA. Trimming left V 3 bases short and J 4 bases short, with 9 bases between. CDR3 sequence: CASSFTGSTGELFF. The CDR3 DNA reads as TGTGCCAGCAGCTTTACAGGGTCCACCGGGGAGCTGTTTTTT.

The chain links TRBV5-1 to TRBJ2-1; 8 bases fit TRBD2. The CDR3 has 15 amino acids. Per the germline V gene, CDR1 is SGHRS and CDR2 is YFSETQ. With 4 bases clipped from V and 4 bases from J, the junction kept 7 bases outside the gene matches. This CDR3 reads CASSAGTRQYNEQFF. DNA of the CDR3: TGCGCCAGCAGCGCCGGGACTAGACAGTACAATGAGCAGTTCTTC. Drawing the rest from reference TRBV5-1 and TRBJ2-1, the complete variable domain is KAGVTQTPRYLIKTRGQQVTLSCSPISGHRSVSWYQQTPGQGLQFLFEYFSETQRNKGNFPGRFSGRQFSNSRSEMNVSTLELGDSALYLCASSAGTRQYNEQFFGPGTRLTVL.

Details on this clonotype: Possible read error: a much larger clone is one base away. This chain uses TRBV20-1 with TRBJ2-3; D is possibly TRBD1 (5 bases). CDR1 is DFQATT, CDR2 SNEGSKA, per germline (reference sequence). There are 12 residues in the CDR3. V shed 3 bases and J shed 2 bases, with 6 bases lying between them. The CDR3 sequence: CSARDNTDTQYF. The DNA of the CDR3 is TGCAGTGCTAGGGACAACACAGATACGCAGTATTTT.

V is TRBV4-2 and J is TRBJ1-4; D gene uncertain. V lost 2 bases, J lost 0 bases, and 13 bases lay in between. CDR1 and CDR2 from the germline V gene are LGHNA and YNFKEQ. CDR3 length equals 17 residues. CDR3 bases: TGTGCCAGCAGCCAAAGTCAGCAAATTGCAACTAATGAAAAACTGTTTTTT. Its protein is CASSQSQQIATNEKLFF.

This clonotype has more than one count but fewer than ten. The V gene is TRBV6-5, the J gene TRBJ2-5; tentatively, D is TRBD2 (6 bases). The CDR3 runs to 15 residues. The V and J ends lost 2 bases and 1 base respectively, with 11 bases between them. Per germline, CDR1 MNHEY and CDR2 SVGAGI. CDR3 nucleotide sequence: TGTGCCAGCAGTTACCGCGGGACGGCCCAAGAGACCCAGTACTTC. Amino acids: CASSYRGTAQETQYF.

The rearrangement links TRBV7-9 to TRBJ2-7; TRBD1 matches 9 bases. After removal of 5 bases from V and 2 bases from J, the junction contained 7 bases not matched to a gene. This CDR3 is 15 amino acids long. The V gene's germline CDR1 is SEHNR and CDR2 FQNEAQ (reference sequence). This chain's CDR3 is CASSLGTGIAYEQYF. The CDR3 bases are TGTGCCAGCAGCCTCGGGACAGGGATCGCCTACGAGCAGTACTTC.

The rearrangement links TRBV10-3 to TRBJ2-7, with no clear D. The CDR3 runs to 14 residues. The ends were cut back, 5 bases at V and 6 bases at J, with 17 bases in the middle. CDR1 and CDR2 (germline): ENHRY, SYGVKD. This CDR3 is CAISPDPEVGEQYF. CDR3 sequence (DNA): TGTGCCATCAGTCCCGACCCCGAGGTGGGCGAGCAGTACTTC.

This clonotype has more than one count but fewer than ten. This chain uses TRBV7-6 with TRBJ2-4, with D possibly matching TRBD2 (5 bases). Per the germline V gene, CDR1 is SGHVS and CDR2 is FNYEAQ. The V end was cut by 1 base, the J end by 2 bases, with 18 bases between. The length of the CDR3 is 18 residues. The CDR3 coding sequence is TGTGCCAGCAGCTTAGGGGCCCCCGCGGGCAGGTCCAAAAACATTCAGTACTTC. Translation gives CASSLGAPAGRSKNIQYF.

This clonotype has at least ten counts. The chain recombines TRBV6-5 with TRBJ1-1, with TRBD1 matching 8 bases. Per germline, CDR1 MNHEY and CDR2 SVGAGI. CDR3 length: 16 amino acids. The V segment lost 4 bases and the J segment 1 base; nucleotides outside the gene matches: 8. The CDR3 bases are TGTGCCAGCAGTTCTCCCGGACAGGGAGGGAACACTGAAGCTTTCTTT. Translated, it gives CASSSPGQGGNTEAFF.

The chain recombines TRBV7-2 with TRBJ1-2, with D unresolved. The CDR3 spans 16 residues. Germline loops: CDR1 SGHTA, CDR2 FQGNSA. The ends were cut back, 5 bases at V and 3 bases at J, with 19 bases in the middle. The CDR3 region has the DNA TGTGCCAGCAGCCCCCGAGCCTCGGTTGGGGACTATGGCTACACCTTC. This codes for CASSPRASVGDYGYTF.

The chain joins TRBV24-1 to TRBJ2-1, with TRBD1 as a possible D gene (5 bases). CDR3 length equals 16 residues. The germline V and J ends were trimmed by 4 bases and 5 bases, with 17 bases remaining between them. The germline V gene has CDR1 KGHDR and CDR2 SFDVKD. The CDR3 reads CATSDLVAGPNNEQFF. The CDR3 DNA reads as TGTGCCACCAGTGACCTGGTGGCAGGGCCAAACAATGAGCAGTTCTTC.

The rearrangement joins TRBV5-1 to TRBJ2-3; D is uncertain. Trimming left V 1 base short and J 2 bases short, with 8 bases between. The CDR3 runs 14 residues. Germline V gene data show CDR1 as SGHRS and CDR2 as YFSETQ. The DNA for the CDR3 is TGCGCCAGCAGCTTGACAGATCCCACAGATACGCAGTATTTT. Translated: CASSLTDPTDTQYF.